Shown below are 6 T cell receptor beta chains from a single sample sequenced in a study of OX40 agonist ivuxolimab in advanced cancers. Some clones are missing from TCRdb's copy, which holds only in-frame ones; the method was immunoSEQ multiplex PCR. The table has approximately 28,000 clones, approximately 85% seen once; the top ten hold roughly 25%. The material sequenced was CD4+ or CD8+ T cells sorted from blood, taken in a trial of the OX40 agonist ivuxolimab. The receptors here all came from an adult with an advanced solid tumor such as melanoma, head and neck, liver or kidney cancer.

The CDR3 DNA follows: TGTGCCAGCAGCCAAGAACTAGCGGGAGTAGGGAACATTCAGTACTTC. It specifies CASSQELAGVGNIQYF. This rearrangement joins TRBV14 to TRBJ2-4; 11 bases map to TRBD2. The CDR3 runs 16 residues. Trimming at V came to 0 bases and at J to 7 bases, leaving 5 bases not matched to a gene. Germline lookup yields CDR1 SGHDN and CDR2 FVKESK.

V is TRBV27 and J is TRBJ2-3, with TRBD2 matching over 7 bases. The germline V gene has CDR1 MNHEY and CDR2 SMNVEV (reference sequence). The CDR3 contains 16 residues. J was trimmed by 2 bases and V by 4 bases; bases with no gene match: 9. This CDR3 reads CASSWGGGPLTDTQYF. As DNA, the CDR3 is TGTGCCAGCAGTTGGGGGGGAGGGCCTCTCACAGATACGCAGTATTTT.

This CDR3 is CASSPRSGRHPYEQYF. The CDR3 DNA follows: TGTGCCAGCAGCCCTCGGAGCGGGAGGCATCCCTACGAGCAGTACTTC. The V gene is TRBV21-1, the J gene TRBJ2-7; the table's D call TRBD2 went unverified against the DNA. TRBV21-1 is shown as a pseudogene. This CDR3 region has 16 residues.

V and J are TRBV11-2 and TRBJ2-1; D not resolved. Trimming took off 2 bases at V and 4 bases at J, with 18 bases between the two ends. CDR3 length: 17 residues. The V gene's germline CDR1 is SGHAT and CDR2 FQNNGV. CDR3 loop: CASSLSARTETYNEQFF. DNA of the CDR3: TGTGCCAGCAGCTTATCGGCGAGGACGGAAACTTACAATGAGCAGTTCTTC. The full variable domain, rest sourced from reference TRBV11-2 and TRBJ2-1, is EAGVAQSPRYKIIEKRQSVAFWCNPISGHATLYWYQQILGQGPKLLIQFQNNGVVDDSQLPKDRFSAERLKGVDSTLKIQPAKLEDSAVYLCASSLSARTETYNEQFFGPGTRLTVL.

V usage is TRBV4-1 and J usage is TRBJ2-1; weak D call: TRBD1 (6 bases). Trimming left V 1 base short and J 5 bases short, with 9 bases between. In germline, CDR1 is MGHRA, CDR2 YSYEKL. This CDR3 has 14 residues. The CDR3, as DNA: TGCGCCAGCAGCCAAGGACAGGTCCACAATGAGCAGTTCTTC. It is translated as CASSQGQVHNEQFF.

DNA for the CDR3: TGTGCCAGCAGCCCAAGACAGCGAGAGACCCAGTACTTC. It codes for CASSPRQRETQYF. V usage is TRBV7-3 and J usage is TRBJ2-5; D possibly corresponds to TRBD1 (5 bases). Germline V gene data show CDR1 as SGHTA and CDR2 as FQGTGA. The CDR3 length is 13 residues. V lost 5 bases to trimming and J lost 4 bases, with 11 bases between them.